This T cell receptor (beta chain) was sequenced in a study of T cell responses to AZD1222 COVID-19 vaccine. V lost 5 bases and J lost 2; bases outside the gene matches: 9. Germline values: CDR1 SGHRS, CDR2 YFSETQ. This CDR3 region has 16 residues. Comments on this clone: Its target is unknown.

Libraries were prepared by immunoSEQ multiplex PCR; TCRdb keeps only in-frame clonotypes and omits some of them. The table records some 150,000 clones, approximately 92% of them present only once. Study-wide points: Spike-wide coverage was observed for vaccine-associated CD4 TCRs, with dominant responses at 160-218 and 743-854. Seropositive status at baseline applied to only 6 or 7 AZD1222 recipients.

This receptor was obtained from an adult in good health. Specimen: peripheral blood, collected on day 0 of AZD1222 vaccination. The rearrangement uses TRBV5-1 and TRBJ2-5, with 10 bases lining up with TRBD2. The CDR3 is CASRIAGGLSQETQYF. The CDR3 bases are TGCGCCAGCAGAATAGCGGGAGGCCTCTCACAAGAGACCCAGTACTTC. Full variable domain (remainder filled in from reference TRBV5-1 and TRBJ2-5): KAGVTQTPRYLIKTRGQQVTLSCSPISGHRSVSWYQQTPGQGLQFLFEYFSETQRNKGNFPGRFSGRQFSNSRSEMNVSTLELGDSALYLCASRIAGGLSQETQYFGPGTRLLVL.